Listed below are T cell receptor beta chains from one sample, sequenced in a study of cytomegalovirus exposure and HLA in healthy donors. Assay: immunoSEQ multiplex PCR; the TCRdb copy retains only in-frame clones and omits some. The repertoire holds over 70,000 clones, with 77% as singletons. The sequenced sample consisted of PBMCs. The receptors shown here come from a man aged 30-40 years in good health and CMV-seronegative. Both conserved end residues are part of each CDR3. Each record gives: clone size, D gene, V gene, J gene, CDR3 DNA, CDR3 protein. The D gene is left open where the match is weak. Not all rows give a size; the values are once, few, many and, for expanded clones, a class.

clone_size: once; d_call: TRBD2; v_call: TRBV12-5; j_call: TRBJ2-3; cdr3_nt: TGTGCTAGTGGTTTGGGCCTAGCGGGGATCACAGATACGCAGTATTTT; cdr3_aa: CASGLGLAGITDTQYF
clone_size: few; d_call: .; v_call: TRBV5-1; j_call: TRBJ2-7; cdr3_nt: TGCGCCAGCAACCAGGACAAGGCCTACGAGCAGTACTTC; cdr3_aa: CASNQDKAYEQYF
clone_size: .; d_call: .; v_call: TRBV6-5; j_call: TRBJ2-6; cdr3_nt: TGTGCCAGCAGTTACCAGCGCTCTGGGGCCAACGTCCTGACTTTC; cdr3_aa: CASSYQRSGANVLTF
clone_size: few; d_call: TRBD2; v_call: TRBV7-9; j_call: TRBJ2-5; cdr3_nt: TGTGCCAGCAGCGGTCTAGCGGGGGGGCACCAAGAGACCCAGTACTTC; cdr3_aa: CASSGLAGGHQETQYF
clone_size: .; d_call: .; v_call: TRBV6-5; j_call: TRBJ1-3; cdr3_nt: TGTGCCAGCACTCTACAGGGTGGAGGAAACACCATATATTTT; cdr3_aa: CASTLQGGGNTIYF
clone_size: .; d_call: .; v_call: TRBV7-9; j_call: TRBJ2-7; cdr3_nt: TGTGCCAGCAGCCCCACAGGATACGAGCAGTACTTC; cdr3_aa: CASSPTGYEQYF
clone_size: .; d_call: .; v_call: TRBV19; j_call: TRBJ1-5; cdr3_nt: TGTGCCAGTAGTATCCAGGGAGGTGGCTATAGCAATCAGCCCCAGCATTTT; cdr3_aa: CASSIQGGGYSNQPQHF
clone_size: .; d_call: TRBD1; v_call: TRBV6-6; j_call: TRBJ1-1; cdr3_nt: TGTGCCAGCAGGCCTGGACAGGGGAGGAACACTGAAGCTTTCTTT; cdr3_aa: CASRPGQGRNTEAFF
clone_size: .; d_call: .; v_call: TRBV27; j_call: TRBJ2-1; cdr3_nt: TGTGCCAGCGGGCCCGGAGGGAGCATTCGCAATGAGCAGTTCTTC; cdr3_aa: CASGPGGSIRNEQFF
clone_size: .; d_call: .; v_call: TRBV2; j_call: TRBJ2-7; cdr3_nt: TGTGCCAGCAGTGGGACAGCCTCCTACGAGCAGTACTTC; cdr3_aa: CASSGTASYEQYF
clone_size: .; d_call: .; v_call: TRBV28; j_call: TRBJ2-7; cdr3_nt: TGTGCCAGCTATGGGGACACCTACGAGCAGTACTTC; cdr3_aa: CASYGDTYEQYF
clone_size: .; d_call: .; v_call: TRBV5-1; j_call: TRBJ2-7; cdr3_nt: TGCGCCAGCAGCTTGGGGGTGGGGGCTGAGGAGCAGTACTTC; cdr3_aa: CASSLGVGAEEQYF
clone_size: .; d_call: TRBD1; v_call: TRBV12-5; j_call: TRBJ2-3; cdr3_nt: TGTGCTAGTGGTTTGGGGACAGGGTCAAGCGCAGATACGCAGTATTTT; cdr3_aa: CASGLGTGSSADTQYF
clone_size: few; d_call: .; v_call: TRBV2; j_call: TRBJ1-5; cdr3_nt: TGTGCCAGCAGTGAAGGCTCGGCAGGGTTTATCCAGCCCCAGCATTTT; cdr3_aa: CASSEGSAGFIQPQHF
clone_size: .; d_call: .; v_call: TRBV4-1; j_call: TRBJ2-3; cdr3_nt: TGCGCCAGCAGCCAAGATATGAGGGGGGGCTTGGGGACGCAGTATTTT; cdr3_aa: CASSQDMRGGLGTQYF
clone_size: .; d_call: .; v_call: TRBV27; j_call: TRBJ1-5; cdr3_nt: TGTGCCAGCAGTTCGGACAGCTTCAATCAGCCCCAGCATTTT; cdr3_aa: CASSSDSFNQPQHF
clone_size: .; d_call: TRBD1; v_call: TRBV9; j_call: TRBJ2-1; cdr3_nt: TGTGCCAGTGCGACAGGGGCATACAATGAGCAGTTCTTC; cdr3_aa: CASATGAYNEQFF
clone_size: .; d_call: .; v_call: TRBV7-8; j_call: TRBJ2-7; cdr3_nt: TGTGCCAGCAGCTTAACATACGAGCAGTACTTC; cdr3_aa: CASSLTYEQYF
clone_size: .; d_call: TRBD1; v_call: TRBV4-1; j_call: TRBJ2-1; cdr3_nt: TGCGCCAGCAGCCCGGGGACAGGGGACAATGAGCAGTTCTTC; cdr3_aa: CASSPGTGDNEQFF
clone_size: .; d_call: .; v_call: TRBV5-6; j_call: TRBJ2-7; cdr3_nt: TGTGCCAGCAGCTTGATGGGGCAGACCTACGAGCAGTACTTC; cdr3_aa: CASSLMGQTYEQYF
clone_size: once; d_call: .; v_call: TRBV11-2; j_call: TRBJ1-5; cdr3_nt: TGTGCCAGCAGCTTCGGCAATCAGCCCCAGCATTTT; cdr3_aa: CASSFGNQPQHF
clone_size: .; d_call: .; v_call: TRBV4-1; j_call: TRBJ1-1; cdr3_nt: TGCGCCAGCAGCCAAGCGGACAGCACTGAAGCTTTCTTT; cdr3_aa: CASSQADSTEAFF
clone_size: .; d_call: TRBD1; v_call: TRBV6-1; j_call: TRBJ2-7; cdr3_nt: TGTGCCAGCAGAAAGGACCGGGACAGCTCCTACGAGCAGTACTTC; cdr3_aa: CASRKDRDSSYEQYF
clone_size: .; d_call: .; v_call: TRBV13; j_call: TRBJ1-1; cdr3_nt: TGTGCCAGCAAAGGACAAAAGAACACTGAAGCTTTCTTT; cdr3_aa: CASKGQKNTEAFF
clone_size: few; d_call: .; v_call: TRBV19; j_call: TRBJ1-2; cdr3_nt: TGTGCCAGTAGTGTCTCACAGAATAACTATGGCTACACCTTC; cdr3_aa: CASSVSQNNYGYTF
clone_size: .; d_call: TRBD1; v_call: TRBV5-1; j_call: TRBJ1-1; cdr3_nt: TGCGCCAGCAGCTGGGCAGGGGGCGAAAACACTGAAGCTTTCTTT; cdr3_aa: CASSWAGGENTEAFF
clone_size: .; d_call: .; v_call: TRBV10-2; j_call: TRBJ2-7; cdr3_nt: TGCGCCAGCAGTGAGTCGGGGGGTATCTACGAGCAGTACTTC; cdr3_aa: CASSESGGIYEQYF
clone_size: once; d_call: TRBD1; v_call: TRBV27; j_call: TRBJ1-1; cdr3_nt: TGTGCCAGCAGTCCACACCCGCGGGACAGGAACACTGAAGCTTTCTTT; cdr3_aa: CASSPHPRDRNTEAFF
clone_size: .; d_call: .; v_call: TRBV6-6; j_call: TRBJ1-2; cdr3_nt: TGTGCCAGCAGTCGCCCCGGGAGGGCAGGGGAGTATGGCTACACCTTC; cdr3_aa: CASSRPGRAGEYGYTF
clone_size: .; d_call: TRBD1; v_call: TRBV2; j_call: TRBJ1-5; cdr3_nt: TGTGCCAGCAGTCTGGACAGGTCGGGCAATCAGCCCCAGCATTTT; cdr3_aa: CASSLDRSGNQPQHF
clone_size: .; d_call: .; v_call: TRBV7-8; j_call: TRBJ1-2; cdr3_nt: TGTGCCAGCAGCTCACGACAGAAAGTCAACTATGGCTACACCTTC; cdr3_aa: CASSSRQKVNYGYTF
clone_size: .; d_call: TRBD2; v_call: TRBV7-2; j_call: TRBJ2-4; cdr3_nt: TGTGCCAGCAGCCTGGGGACTATAGCCAAAAACATTCAGTACTTC; cdr3_aa: CASSLGTIAKNIQYF
clone_size: .; d_call: .; v_call: TRBV15; j_call: TRBJ2-5; cdr3_nt: TGTGCCACCAGCGGGTTACAACGGGAGTGGATTGAGACCCAGTACTTC; cdr3_aa: CATSGLQREWIETQYF
clone_size: once; d_call: .; v_call: TRBV5-1; j_call: TRBJ1-5; cdr3_nt: TGCGCCAGCAGCTTGGCAGTGAATCAGCCCCAGCATTTT; cdr3_aa: CASSLAVNQPQHF
clone_size: few; d_call: TRBD1; v_call: TRBV19; j_call: TRBJ1-1; cdr3_nt: TGTGCCAGTAGTATCCTGCCCGGGACAGGGGTTTATGTTGACACTGAAGCTTTCTTT; cdr3_aa: CASSILPGTGVYVDTEAFF
clone_size: .; d_call: TRBD2; v_call: TRBV7-2; j_call: TRBJ2-1; cdr3_nt: TGTGCCAGCAGCCCCCGCGGGGGGCGAGAGCAGTTCTTC; cdr3_aa: CASSPRGGREQFF
clone_size: .; d_call: .; v_call: TRBV11-3; j_call: TRBJ2-5; cdr3_nt: TGTGCCAGCAGCCCGGGAGTGGGGGAGACCCAGTACTTC; cdr3_aa: CASSPGVGETQYF
clone_size: once; d_call: TRBD1; v_call: TRBV7-2; j_call: TRBJ2-7; cdr3_nt: TGTGCCAGCAGCTGGACCTCGACAGGGGGGTCCTACGAGCAGTACTTC; cdr3_aa: CASSWTSTGGSYEQYF
clone_size: .; d_call: .; v_call: TRBV6-1; j_call: TRBJ1-2; cdr3_nt: TGTGCCAGCATCGCGCCGAGCTATGGCTACACCTTC; cdr3_aa: CASIAPSYGYTF
clone_size: once; d_call: TRBD1; v_call: TRBV5-1; j_call: TRBJ2-7; cdr3_nt: TGCGCCAGCAGCTTTAACAGGGGTTACGAGCAGTACTTC; cdr3_aa: CASSFNRGYEQYF
clone_size: .; d_call: .; v_call: TRBV2; j_call: TRBJ2-7; cdr3_nt: TGTGCCAGTCACCCGGGGGACAGCTTCTACGAGCAGTACTTC; cdr3_aa: CASHPGDSFYEQYF
clone_size: .; d_call: TRBD1; v_call: TRBV29-1; j_call: TRBJ1-1; cdr3_nt: TGCAGCGTTCAACGGGGGACAGGGCCTGACGAGATAGCTTTCTTT; cdr3_aa: CSVQRGTGPDEIAFF
clone_size: .; d_call: .; v_call: TRBV5-5; j_call: TRBJ1-1; cdr3_nt: TGTGCCAGCAGCTGGGAGGCGGGGAACACTGAAGCTTTCTTT; cdr3_aa: CASSWEAGNTEAFF
clone_size: .; d_call: .; v_call: TRBV7-9; j_call: TRBJ2-4; cdr3_nt: TGTTCCAGCCTTTGGGGACCGGGGGACATTCAGTACTTC; cdr3_aa: CSSLWGPGDIQYF
clone_size: .; d_call: TRBD2; v_call: TRBV6-5; j_call: TRBJ2-4; cdr3_nt: TGTGCCAGCAGTTACGAGAGCGGGGGATGGGACATTCAGTACTTC; cdr3_aa: CASSYESGGWDIQYF
clone_size: .; d_call: .; v_call: TRBV6-5; j_call: TRBJ1-5; cdr3_nt: TGTGCCAGCAGTTATGGCGGGAATCAGCCCCAGCATTTT; cdr3_aa: CASSYGGNQPQHF
clone_size: .; d_call: .; v_call: TRBV6-5; j_call: TRBJ1-2; cdr3_nt: TGTGCCAGCAGTTACTCCCCCTATCGCTATGGCTACACCTTC; cdr3_aa: CASSYSPYRYGYTF
clone_size: few; d_call: TRBD1; v_call: TRBV15; j_call: TRBJ2-5; cdr3_nt: TGTGCCACCAGCAAGGGACAGGGTGGGGAGACCCAGTACTTC; cdr3_aa: CATSKGQGGETQYF
clone_size: .; d_call: TRBD2; v_call: TRBV28; j_call: TRBJ2-3; cdr3_nt: TGTGCCAGCAGTTCCGGACTAGCGGGAGGGCCCTGGCGAGATACGCAGTATTTT; cdr3_aa: CASSSGLAGGPWRDTQYF
clone_size: once; d_call: .; v_call: TRBV7-2; j_call: TRBJ1-2; cdr3_nt: TGTGCCAGCAGCTTCTTCGACAGGCCCGACGGCTACACCTTC; cdr3_aa: CASSFFDRPDGYTF
clone_size: .; d_call: TRBD1; v_call: TRBV6-1; j_call: TRBJ2-1; cdr3_nt: TGTGCCAGCAGTGAGGCAGGGGGCCACAATGAGCAGTTCTTC; cdr3_aa: CASSEAGGHNEQFF
clone_size: few; d_call: TRBD2; v_call: TRBV9; j_call: TRBJ2-1; cdr3_nt: TGTGCCAGCAGCGTAACTAGCGGGAGGGCCTACAATGAGCAGTTCTTC; cdr3_aa: CASSVTSGRAYNEQFF
clone_size: .; d_call: TRBD1; v_call: TRBV7-2; j_call: TRBJ2-7; cdr3_nt: TGTGCCAGCAGCCAGCCCGGGACAGGGAGTGACGAGCAGTACTTC; cdr3_aa: CASSQPGTGSDEQYF
clone_size: few; d_call: TRBD1; v_call: TRBV6-5; j_call: TRBJ1-2; cdr3_nt: TGTGCCAGCAGTTACGCGTCAGGGGGCTATGGCTACACCTTC; cdr3_aa: CASSYASGGYGYTF
clone_size: .; d_call: .; v_call: TRBV5-1; j_call: TRBJ1-5; cdr3_nt: TGCGCCAGCAGTATTCAGGGTGATGGCAATCAGCCCCAGCATTTT; cdr3_aa: CASSIQGDGNQPQHF
clone_size: .; d_call: .; v_call: TRBV5-1; j_call: TRBJ2-3; cdr3_nt: TGCGCCAGCATGGACTCCGGGGGCACAGATACGCAGTATTTT; cdr3_aa: CASMDSGGTDTQYF
clone_size: .; d_call: TRBD2; v_call: TRBV4-2; j_call: TRBJ2-1; cdr3_nt: TGTGCCAGCAGCGCGGGAGGGGACAGAGCCCTTGACAATGAGCAGTTCTTC; cdr3_aa: CASSAGGDRALDNEQFF
clone_size: .; d_call: TRBD1; v_call: TRBV30; j_call: TRBJ1-1; cdr3_nt: TGTGCCTGGAGCCAAGGACAGGCCTTTGAAGCTTTCTTT; cdr3_aa: CAWSQGQAFEAFF
clone_size: .; d_call: .; v_call: TRBV10-2; j_call: TRBJ2-7; cdr3_nt: TGCGCCAGCAGTGTTAGTTTCCCCGAGCAGTACTTC; cdr3_aa: CASSVSFPEQYF
clone_size: .; d_call: TRBD1; v_call: TRBV19; j_call: TRBJ2-4; cdr3_nt: TGTGCCAGTAGCGGCCGGGACAGAGACATTCAGTACTTC; cdr3_aa: CASSGRDRDIQYF